This T cell receptor beta chain was retrieved from a study of radiation and T cells in renal cell carcinoma. In the study overall: Nephrectomy followed 15 Gy stereotactic body radiation by 4 weeks.

Time point defined: baseline pretreatment blood. The treatment here: 15 Gy SBRT to primary tumor, nephrectomy 4 weeks later. The CDR3 runs 11 residues. Trimming shortened V by 2 bases and J by 3 bases, and 5 bases separated the two germline ends. CDR1 SQVTM and CDR2 ANQGSEA come from the germline V gene. Assay used: immunoSEQ multiplex PCR; TCRdb lists only in-frame clones, some missing. The sample holds approximately 100,000 clones, approximately 86% seen once. In the case of this clone: As yet, its antigen is unknown.

General study points: From baseline, blood top tumor clonotypes peaked at 2 weeks post-radiation. Pretreatment tumor biopsies were lacking, so baseline clonotypes are unknown.

This clonotype was sampled from a man aged 45-65 years with renal cell carcinoma. This chain connects TRBV29-1 to TRBJ2-7; D uncertain. The material sequenced was blood, taken from a patient whose treatment included radiotherapy and nephrectomy. As DNA, the CDR3 is TGCAGCGTTGAATTCGGCTACGAGCAGTACTTC. It codes for CSVEFGYEQYF.